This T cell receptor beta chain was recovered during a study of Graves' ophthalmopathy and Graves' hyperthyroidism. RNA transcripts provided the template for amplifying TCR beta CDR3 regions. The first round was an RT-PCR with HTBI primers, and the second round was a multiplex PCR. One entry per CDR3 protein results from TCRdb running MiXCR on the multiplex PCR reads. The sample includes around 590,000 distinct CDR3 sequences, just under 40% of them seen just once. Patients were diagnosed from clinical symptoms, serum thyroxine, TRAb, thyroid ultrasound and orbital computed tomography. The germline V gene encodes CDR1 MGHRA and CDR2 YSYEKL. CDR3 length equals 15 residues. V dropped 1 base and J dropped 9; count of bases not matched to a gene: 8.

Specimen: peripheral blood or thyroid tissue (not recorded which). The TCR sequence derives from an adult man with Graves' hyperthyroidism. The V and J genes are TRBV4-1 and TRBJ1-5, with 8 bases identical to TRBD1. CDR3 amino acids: CASSQVHRGSSPQHF. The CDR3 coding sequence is TGCGCCAGCAGCCAAGTCCACAGGGGGAGTTCGCCCCAGCATTTT.